This entry is about one T cell receptor beta chain. A single base is all that separates this from a far larger clone, so a read error is likely. The sample originates from a study of T-cell memory formation after mild COVID-19. Using constant-segment primers, 5'RACE produced TCR alpha and TCR beta cDNA libraries carrying sample barcodes and UMIs. TCRdb passed the 5' RACE reads through MiXCR, listing each CDR3 protein once. The table has hundreds of thousands of distinct CDR3 sequences, roughly 22% seen once; the top ten hold around 13%. Trimming removed 4 bases from V and 3 bases from J, with 3 bases in between. This CDR3 contains 12 residues.

This TCR derives from an adult woman who had mild COVID-19 (a few samples of this study predate the infection). Cell type and time point are not known. The J gene is TRBJ2-2, the V gene TRBV12-3 or TRBV12-4, with D unresolved. Sequencing was carried out using PBMCs or a T cell subset sorted from them (not recorded which). The CDR3 is CASSWYTGELFF. In DNA, the CDR3 is TGTGCCAGCAGTTGGTACACCGGGGAGCTGTTTTTT.